This record looks at one T cell receptor beta chain sequence and its context. No antigen is known for it. An input of about 0.45 to 1 ug of RNA was subjected to reverse transcription using random hexamers. Across 54 Vbeta and 13 Jbeta, TCR beta CDR3 was amplified with immunoSEQ multiplex PCR. TCRdb used MiXCR to reprocess the immunoSEQ multiplex PCR reads, holding one entry per CDR3 protein. The profile shows about 120,000 distinct CDR3 sequences, around 90% of them singletons. The record originates from a study of CD8 T cells in Susac syndrome. Germline assignment: CDR1 MNHEY and CDR2 SVGAGI. CDR3 length equals 16 residues. With 7 bases clipped from V and 2 bases from J, the junction kept 9 bases outside the gene matches. Whole-study results and caveats: Regarding the TCR sequencing and HLA analysis, the study admitted that a relatively small number of individuals were involved.

Sequencing of TCR beta was undertaken in CD8+ and CD4+ T cells derived from blood. Healthy donors served as age- and sex-matched controls. V usage is TRBV6-5 and J usage is TRBJ2-7, with 12 nucleotides matching TRBD2. The source is a human donor in good health. The sequencing sample was made of CD4+ T cells from PBMCs. CDR3 nucleotide sequence: TGTGCCAGCAATCTACTAGCGGGGGGATTACCCTACGAGCAGTACTTC. Protein sequence: CASNLLAGGLPYEQYF.